The 20 T cell receptor beta chains reported below all come from one sample, sequenced in a study of shared clonotypes between healthy human individuals (dated by TCRdb to the early 2020s). Libraries were built with the immunoSEQ multiplex PCR assay. What TCRdb holds here is the immuneACCESS table cut down to in-frame rearrangements. Part of the clones is not present; checked against another copy, under half of the missing clones reflect an unresolved V gene, and the others are unexplained. This sample gives about 2 million clones in total; over 85% of them show up just once. The ten largest make up about 0.13% of the sample. Sample: naive CD4+ T cells sorted from blood. This sample's cell subset or site label indicates: CD45RA+ positively selected. The receptors were gathered from a man between 18 and 29 years old in good health.

The chain carries TRBV5-4 and TRBJ1-4; D perhaps matches TRBD1 (6 bases). CDR1 is SGHNT, CDR2 YYREEE, per germline (reference sequence). The length of the CDR3 is 14 residues. V lost 0 bases to trimming and J lost 8 bases, with 11 bases between them. CDR3 amino acids: CASSLGGGFEKLFF. CDR3 bases: TGTGCCAGCAGCTTGGGAGGGGGGTTCGAAAAACTGTTTTTT.

This chain links TRBV5-8 with TRBJ1-2; TRBD1 aligns across 7 bases. CDR3 length: 13 amino acids. Unmatched junction bases numbered 10, after V lost 6 bases and J lost 8 bases. Germline assignment: CDR1 SGHTS and CDR2 YDEGEE. CDR3 nucleotide sequence: TGTGCCAGCATCCTTTTTTACAGGGGCGGCTACACCTTC. Encoded protein: CASILFYRGGYTF.

In its sample, this clone was seen once. This rearrangement joins TRBV6-5 to TRBJ2-7, with D unresolved. Germline V gives CDR1 MNHEY, CDR2 SVGAGI. The length of the CDR3 is 14 residues. The ends were cut back, 0 bases at V and 6 bases at J, with 12 bases in the middle. The CDR3 coding sequence is TGTGCCAGCAGTTACTCCCAGATACCGGGCGAGCAGTACTTC. Amino acid sequence: CASSYSQIPGEQYF.

J is TRBJ2-5 and V is TRBV11-2; D may correspond to TRBD1 or TRBD2 (6 bases each). Trimming took off 3 bases at V and 5 bases at J, with 16 bases between the two ends. There are 15 residues in the CDR3. Germline CDR1 and CDR2: SGHAT and FQNNGV. The DNA of the CDR3 is TGTGCCAGCAGCTTGGGACTCAGGGGTTCGGAGACCCAGTACTTC. Its translation: CASSLGLRGSETQYF.

The rearrangement uses TRBV7-9 and TRBJ1-6; 11 nucleotides line up with TRBD1. V was pared by 4 bases and J by 10 bases, with 6 bases of the junction left unmatched. The germline gives CDR1 SEHNR, CDR2 FQNEAQ (reference sequence). The length of the CDR3 is 15 residues. In DNA, the CDR3 is TGTGCCAGCAGCTCATGGACAGGGGGCCGGTCACCCCTCCACTTT. It specifies CASSSWTGGRSPLHF.

The chain employs TRBV6-6 and TRBJ2-3; D ambiguous. From germline, CDR1 is MNHNY and CDR2 SVGAGI (reference sequence). V lost 0 bases and J lost 6, with 16 bases in between. This CDR3 is built from 16 residues. CDR3 sequence reads: CASSYSKGSSQDTQYF. In DNA form, the CDR3 reads TGTGCCAGCAGTTACTCGAAGGGCTCCAGTCAGGATACGCAGTATTTT.

This clone was detected only once. The CDR3 protein is CASGAGGGYEQYF. The DNA of the CDR3 is TGCGCCAGCGGAGCTGGGGGAGGATACGAGCAGTACTTC. The rearrangement uses TRBV5-1 and TRBJ2-7, with D possibly being TRBD2 (6 bases). This CDR3 spans 13 amino acids. V lost 7 bases and J 4 bases, leaving 15 bases between the germline ends. Germline V gene lookup returns CDR1 SGHRS and CDR2 YFSETQ.

This clone was seen only once. The chain links TRBV25-1 to TRBJ2-7, with TRBD1 identical over 7 bases. This CDR3 spans 13 amino acids. J lost 5 bases, V lost 3 bases, and 4 bases had no gene match. Germline V CDR1 and CDR2: MGHDK, SYGVNS. The CDR3 sequence: CASSDRGGNEQYF. CDR3 in DNA: TGTGCCAGCAGTGATAGAGGGGGCAACGAGCAGTACTTC.

This chain links TRBV5-8 with TRBJ2-7, with 7 bases matching TRBD1. Germline assignment: CDR1 SGHTS and CDR2 YDEGEE. The junction had 2 bases not matched to a gene; V was cut back by 2 bases and J by 6 bases. The CDR3 has 12 amino acids. CDR3 sequence: CASSLTGAEQYF. As DNA, the CDR3 is TGTGCCAGCAGCTTAACAGGGGCCGAGCAGTACTTC.

This chain joins TRBV18 and TRBJ1-1, with D possibly TRBD1 on 6 matching bases. Looked up from germline, CDR1 is KGHSH and CDR2 is LQKENI. Between the trimmed V and J ends, which lost 2 bases and 4 bases, there was a span of 17 bases. The CDR3 is 16 amino acids. This CDR3 reads CASSPAGRGAATEAFF. CDR3 coding DNA: TGTGCCAGCTCACCAGCGGGGCGGGGGGCGGCCACTGAAGCTTTCTTT.

The chain joins TRBV7-9 to TRBJ1-1, with D possibly being TRBD1 (6 bases). Germline values: CDR1 SEHNR, CDR2 FQNEAQ (reference sequence). Trimming cost V 2 bases and J 4 bases, with 11 bases left between them. There are 14 residues in the CDR3. CDR3 sequence (DNA): TGTGCCAGCAGCTTACCAGGGGCGCGCACTGAAGCTTTCTTT. As protein: CASSLPGARTEAFF.

V usage is TRBV2 and J usage is TRBJ2-1; no firm D call. The CDR3 is 16 residues long. The V gene's germline CDR1 is SNHLY and CDR2 FYNNEI. Trimming took off 6 bases at V and 0 bases at J, with 15 bases between the two ends. In DNA form, the CDR3 reads TGTGCCAGCAGGTACCTGGAAGGCAGCTCCTACAATGAGCAGTTCTTC. Translating gives CASRYLEGSSYNEQFF.

Concerning this clone: The sample carries other DNA sequences with the same CDR3. The V call is TRBV6-5, the J call TRBJ1-2, with D maybe TRBD1 (5 bases). This CDR3 is 13 amino acids long. V was shortened by 3 bases and J by 4 bases, with 9 bases between the two germline ends. CDR1 and CDR2 (germline): MNHEY, SVGAGI. The CDR3 DNA follows: TGTGCCAGCAGTTATAGGGACGGCTATGGCTACACCTTC. It codes for CASSYRDGYGYTF.

V and J are TRBV4-3 and TRBJ2-1; unclear D gene. The ends were cut back, 1 base at V and 4 bases at J, with 14 bases in the middle. The CDR3 runs to 16 residues. CDR1 and CDR2 from the germline V gene are LGHNA and YSLEER. CDR3 in DNA: TGCGCCAGCAGCCAAGGCGACGGCCGATCGTACAATGAGCAGTTCTTC. This translates into CASSQGDGRSYNEQFF.

This chain joins TRBV18 and TRBJ2-3, with TRBD1 matching over 7 bases. V trimming: 4 bases; J trimming: 5 bases; junction bases outside the gene matches: 9. Germline CDR1 KGHSH, CDR2 LQKENI. This CDR3 has 15 residues. This chain's CDR3 is CASSLATGSLDTQYF. DNA for the CDR3: TGTGCCAGCTCACTGGCGACAGGGAGTTTAGATACGCAGTATTTT.

The DNA for the CDR3 is TGTGCCAGCAGTGATGCAGGGGGCTTAAACGAGCAGTACTTC. It is translated as CASSDAGGLNEQYF. V and J are TRBV25-1 and TRBJ2-7, with 8 bases aligning to TRBD1. V trimming: 3 bases; J trimming: 5 bases; junction bases outside the gene matches: 6. CDR1 is MGHDK, CDR2 SYGVNS, per germline. The CDR3 is 14 amino acids.

The V and J genes are TRBV10-3 and TRBJ1-4, with D possibly matching TRBD1 (6 bases). The V end lost 2 bases, the J end lost 7 bases, and 11 bases lay between the germline ends. The CDR3 is 14 residues long. Germline assignment: CDR1 ENHRY and CDR2 SYGVKD. The CDR3 loop reads CAISETGKGEKLFF. CDR3 DNA sequence: TGTGCCATCAGTGAGACAGGGAAGGGTGAAAAACTGTTTTTT.

This rearrangement joins TRBV5-6 to TRBJ1-4, with TRBD1 as a possible D gene (6 bases). The germline V gene encodes CDR1 SGHDT and CDR2 YYEEEE. The CDR3 runs 16 residues. V was pared by 5 bases and J by 3 bases, with 17 bases between. The CDR3 coding sequence is TGTGCCAGCAGTCCCAGGGGTATTGGGGCTAATGAAAAACTGTTTTTT. It is translated as CASSPRGIGANEKLFF.

Points on this clone: The sample contains more than one DNA sequence encoding this CDR3. The gene calls are TRBV9 and TRBJ2-5; no clear D gene. Trimming shortened V by 0 bases and J by 5 bases, and 8 bases separated the two germline ends. Looked up from germline, CDR1 is SGDLS and CDR2 is YYNGEE. CDR3 size: 13 residues. The CDR3 sequence: CASSVGIQETQYF. DNA for the CDR3: TGTGCCAGCAGCGTAGGGATCCAGGAGACCCAGTACTTC.

This clone has a handful of counts. A clone one base away is much larger, so this may be a read error. This same CDR3 is encoded by further DNA sequences in the sample. The gene calls are TRBV30 and TRBJ1-1, with D possibly matching TRBD1 (5 bases). This CDR3 comprises 14 residues. Germline V gene data show CDR1 as GTSNPN and CDR2 as SVGIG (reference sequence). The CDR3: CAWSVGLLNTEAFF. The CDR3 nucleotides are TGTGCCTGGAGTGTGGGGCTGTTGAACACTGAGGCTTTCTTT. Based on the CDR3 plus reference TRBV30 and TRBJ1-1, the full variable domain is SQTIHQWPATLVQPVGSPLSLECTVEGTSNPNLYWYRQAAGRGLQLLFYSVGIGQISSEVPQNLSASRPQDRQFILSSKKLLLSDSGFYLCAWSVGLLNTEAFFGQGTRLTVV.